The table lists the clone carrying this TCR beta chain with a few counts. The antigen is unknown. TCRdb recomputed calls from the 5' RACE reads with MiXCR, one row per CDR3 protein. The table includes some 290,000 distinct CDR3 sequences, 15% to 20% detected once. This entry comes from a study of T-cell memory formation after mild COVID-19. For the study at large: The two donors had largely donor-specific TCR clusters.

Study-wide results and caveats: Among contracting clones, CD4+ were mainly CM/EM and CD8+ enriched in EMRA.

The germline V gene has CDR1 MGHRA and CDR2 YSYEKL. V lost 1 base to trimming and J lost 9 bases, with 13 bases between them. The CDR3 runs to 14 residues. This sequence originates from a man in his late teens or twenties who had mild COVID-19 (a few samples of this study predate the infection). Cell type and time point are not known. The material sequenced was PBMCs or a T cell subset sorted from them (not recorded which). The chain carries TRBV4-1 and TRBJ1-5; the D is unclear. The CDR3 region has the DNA TGCGCCAGCAGCCAAGTGGCCACCTGGGGGCCCCAGCATTTT. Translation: CASSQVATWGPQHF.